Following are 20 T cell receptor beta chains from one sample sequenced in a study of PD-L1 blockade in urothelial cancer. Clones were sequenced by immunoSEQ multiplex PCR, and TCRdb holds only the in-frame ones, with some missing. The sample contains about 130,000 clones, roughly 86% of which appear only once. As for time point: peripheral blood 6 weeks after treatment start. This sample comprised PBMCs, obtained around atezolizumab (anti-PD-L1) treatment. Source of these receptors: a man over 45 with urothelial cancer.

The chain uses TRBV2 and TRBJ2-1, with no clear D. The CDR3 runs 13 residues. V was clipped by 0 bases and J by 8 bases, with 8 bases between them. Per the germline V gene, CDR1 is SNHLY and CDR2 is FYNNEI. The CDR3 reads CASSEALGHEQFF. CDR3 DNA: TGTGCCAGCAGTGAAGCGCTTGGGCATGAGCAGTTCTTC. Combining the CDR3 with reference TRBV2 and TRBJ2-1 gives the whole variable domain EPEVTQTPSHQVTQMGQEVILRCVPISNHLYFYWYRQILGQKVEFLVSFYNNEISEKSEIFDDQFSVERPDGSNFTLKIRSTKLEDSAMYFCASSEALGHEQFFGPGTRLTVL.

V and J are TRBV19 and TRBJ2-3; perhaps TRBD2 as D (6 bases). Trimming removed 9 bases at V and 0 bases at J, with 13 bases between. The CDR3 has 14 amino acids. The germline V gene has CDR1 LNHDA and CDR2 SQIVND (reference sequence). The CDR3 DNA reads as TGTGCCAGCACACCGGGACTTAGCACAGATACGCAGTATTTT. Amino acid sequence: CASTPGLSTDTQYF.

The chain employs TRBV6-4 and TRBJ2-7; TRBD2 agrees at 7 bases. The J segment lost 2 bases and the V segment lost 8 bases, leaving 9 bases of the junction unmatched. CDR3 length equals 14 residues. Looked up from germline, CDR1 is MRHNA and CDR2 is SNTAGT. CDR3 in amino acids: CASQGKRGPYEQYF. The CDR3, as DNA: TGTGCCAGCCAGGGCAAGCGGGGCCCCTACGAGCAGTACTTC.

This chain connects TRBV5-1 to TRBJ2-2; weak D call: TRBD2 (5 bases). Looked up from germline, CDR1 is SGHRS and CDR2 is YFSETQ. There are 13 residues in the CDR3. Between the trimmed V and J ends, which lost 2 bases and 7 bases, there was a span of 9 bases. CDR3 sequence reads: CASSLDYVGELFF. The CDR3 bases are TGCGCCAGCAGCTTAGACTACGTCGGGGAGCTGTTTTTT. The full variable domain, its missing parts supplied by reference TRBV5-1 and TRBJ2-2, is KAGVTQTPRYLIKTRGQQVTLSCSPISGHRSVSWYQQTPGQGLQFLFEYFSETQRNKGNFPGRFSGRQFSNSRSEMNVSTLELGDSALYLCASSLDYVGELFFGEGSRLTVL.

The chain has TRBV9 and TRBJ2-2; D may be TRBD2 (5 bases). Trimming pared 4 bases from V and 3 bases from J, leaving 16 bases between. The germline V gene encodes CDR1 SGDLS and CDR2 YYNGEE. CDR3 length: 16 residues. The CDR3 reads CASSRSGGLDTGELFF. CDR3 nucleotides: TGTGCCAGCAGCCGTAGTGGAGGACTCGACACCGGGGAGCTGTTTTTT. The whole variable domain, filled in from reference TRBV9 and TRBJ2-2, reads DSGVTQTPKHLITATGQRVTLRCSPRSGDLSVYWYQQSLDQGLQFLIQYYNGEERAKGNILERFSAQQFPDLHSELNLSSLELGDSALYFCASSRSGGLDTGELFFGEGSRLTVL.

J is TRBJ1-2 and V is TRBV9, with a tentative D call TRBD1 (5 bases). Germline values: CDR1 SGDLS, CDR2 YYNGEE. V lost 0 bases and J lost 13, with 13 bases in between. The CDR3 covers 12 residues. CDR3 bases: TGTGCCAGCAGCGTAGTTCAGGGTGCGATCACCTTC. Protein: CASSVVQGAITF.

This rearrangement joins TRBV7-3 to TRBJ2-3; 9 bases are a match to TRBD2. Per the germline V gene, CDR1 is SGHTA and CDR2 is FQGTGA. The CDR3 covers 15 residues. V lost 1 base to trimming and J lost 8 bases; unmatched junction nucleotides: 7. CDR3 sequence reads: CASSLMELAGGTQYF. DNA of the CDR3: TGTGCCAGCAGCTTAATGGAACTAGCGGGCGGTACGCAGTATTTT. The entire variable domain, with the rest obtained from reference TRBV7-3 and TRBJ2-3, is as follows: GAGVSQTPSNKVTEKGKYVELRCDPISGHTALYWYRQSLGQGPEFLIYFQGTGAADDSGLPNDRFFAVRPEGSVSTLKIQRTERGDSAVYLCASSLMELAGGTQYFGPGTRLTVL.

This rearrangement joins TRBV5-6 to TRBJ1-2, with D maybe TRBD1 (6 bases). The CDR3 has 15 residues. The V and J ends lost 2 bases and 4 bases respectively, with 15 bases between them. The germline V gene encodes CDR1 SGHDT and CDR2 YYEEEE. CDR3 protein: CASSFRGAGSYGYTF. The CDR3 region has the DNA TGTGCCAGCAGCTTTCGGGGGGCGGGAAGCTATGGCTACACCTTC.

This clone was detected many times. The CDR3 nucleotides read TGTGCCAGCACTCCAGGGGTTTTGCGGGAGGGCCTATACAATGAGCAGTTCTTC. Its protein is CASTPGVLREGLYNEQFF. V and J are TRBV28 and TRBJ2-1, with 9 bases lining up with TRBD2. Germline assignment: CDR1 MDHEN and CDR2 SYDVKM. This CDR3 spans 18 amino acids. V trimming: 7 bases; J trimming: 4 bases; junction bases outside the gene matches: 17.

This chain links TRBV27 with TRBJ2-7; 13 bases agree with TRBD2. CDR3 length equals 15 residues. J gave up 4 bases and V 5 bases, and 5 bases lay outside the gene matches. Germline-derived CDR1 and CDR2 are MNHEY and SMNVEV (reference sequence). Written as DNA, the CDR3 is TGTGCCAGCAGTCAGGGGACTAGCGGGAAATACGAGCAGTACTTC. Its translation: CASSQGTSGKYEQYF.

The rearrangement links TRBV28 to TRBJ1-1; a possible D gene is TRBD1 (6 bases). Germline V gene sequence: CDR1 MDHEN, CDR2 SYDVKM. This CDR3 is built from 14 residues. The V gene lost 1 base and the J gene lost 6 bases, with 12 bases spanning the gap. The CDR3: CASSLYNRVAEAFF. The CDR3 DNA reads as TGTGCCAGCAGTTTATACAACAGGGTGGCTGAAGCTTTCTTT.

The J gene is TRBJ2-5, the V gene TRBV11-3; D possibly corresponds to TRBD2 (6 bases). Germline V gene sequence: CDR1 SGHNT, CDR2 YENEEA. V lost 2 bases and J 5 bases, leaving 9 bases between the germline ends. The CDR3 contains 13 residues. CDR3 in amino acids: CASSLPGVETQYF. The CDR3 DNA reads as TGTGCCAGCAGCTTACCGGGAGTGGAGACCCAGTACTTC.

The chain links TRBV13 to TRBJ2-7; 7 positions match TRBD2. CDR3 size: 14 residues. CDR1 and CDR2 (germline): PRHDT, FYEKMQ (reference sequence). The trim removed 2 bases at V and 2 bases at J, leaving 3 bases unmatched. In DNA form, the CDR3 reads TGTGCCAGCAGCTTACGGCGGGAGCCCTACGAGCAGTACTTC. Translation: CASSLRREPYEQYF.

This clone appeared once. The chain is built from TRBV7-6 and TRBJ2-5; TRBD1 matches at 11 bases. Looked up from germline, CDR1 is SGHVS and CDR2 is FNYEAQ. The trim removed 5 bases at V and 2 bases at J, leaving 7 bases unmatched. The CDR3 totals 16 residues. CDR3 region: CASSARTGGVQETQYF. The CDR3 nucleotides read TGTGCCAGCAGCGCGCGGACAGGGGGCGTACAAGAGACCCAGTACTTC.

The chain carries TRBV5-3 and TRBJ2-3; D might be TRBD1 (5 bases). TRBV5-3 is given ORF status, its function remaining uncertain. V lost 0 bases and J lost 0, with 17 bases in between. The CDR3 is made up of 18 amino acids. CDR3 protein: CARSLAPLIDSSTDTQYF. CDR3 nucleotides: TGTGCCAGAAGCTTGGCCCCTCTCATCGACAGCAGCACAGATACGCAGTATTTT.

This rearrangement joins TRBV28 to TRBJ2-5, with 10 bases identical to TRBD1. V lost 2 bases and J lost 5; bases outside the gene matches: 14. Germline V gene sequence: CDR1 MDHEN, CDR2 SYDVKM. The CDR3 is made up of 18 amino acids. The CDR3 bases are TGTGCCAGCAGTTTACTCCCGGGCGTACGGGACAGGGGCGAGACCCAGTACTTC. Translated: CASSLLPGVRDRGETQYF. Variable domain in full (rest from reference TRBV28 and TRBJ2-5): DVKVTQSSRYLVKRTGEKVFLECVQDMDHENMFWYRQDPGLGLRLIYFSYDVKMKEKGDIPEGYSVSREKKERFSLILESASTNQTSMYLCASSLLPGVRDRGETQYFGPGTRLLVL.

The gene calls are TRBV9 and TRBJ1-3, with D perhaps matching TRBD1 (5 bases). Per the germline V gene, CDR1 is SGDLS and CDR2 is YYNGEE. Deletions cut 0 bases from V and 2 bases from J, with 9 bases between. CDR3 length: 15 residues. The CDR3 DNA sequence: TGTGCCAGCAGCGTAGGCCAGGGCCCTGGAAACACCATATATTTT. Its protein is CASSVGQGPGNTIYF.

V gene TRBV7-2 combines with J gene TRBJ2-1; 7 bases are shared with TRBD1. Germline-derived CDR1 and CDR2 are SGHTA and FQGNSA. The J segment lost 12 bases and the V segment lost 5 bases, leaving 10 bases of the junction unmatched. The length of the CDR3 is 13 residues. CDR3 residues: CASSPNRQGAQFF. The CDR3 DNA sequence: TGTGCCAGCAGCCCTAATCGACAGGGCGCGCAGTTCTTC.

This clone was counted a few times. The chain combines TRBV6-4 with TRBJ1-2; tentatively, D is TRBD1 (5 bases). This CDR3 has 11 residues. Germline CDR1 reads MRHNA; CDR2 reads SNTAGT. Trimming took off 10 bases at V and 11 bases at J, with 17 bases between the two ends. The CDR3 is CATGSGGHYTF. The CDR3 DNA reads as TGTGCCACCGGGTCGGGAGGACATTACACCTTC.

The V gene is TRBV4-1, the J gene TRBJ1-5; D ambiguous. The germline V gene encodes CDR1 MGHRA and CDR2 YSYEKL. The CDR3 runs 15 residues. V lost 1 base and J lost 0, with 7 bases in between. The chain's CDR3 is CASSQGHNSNQPQHF. The CDR3 coding sequence is TGCGCCAGCAGCCAAGGGCACAATAGCAATCAGCCCCAGCATTTT.